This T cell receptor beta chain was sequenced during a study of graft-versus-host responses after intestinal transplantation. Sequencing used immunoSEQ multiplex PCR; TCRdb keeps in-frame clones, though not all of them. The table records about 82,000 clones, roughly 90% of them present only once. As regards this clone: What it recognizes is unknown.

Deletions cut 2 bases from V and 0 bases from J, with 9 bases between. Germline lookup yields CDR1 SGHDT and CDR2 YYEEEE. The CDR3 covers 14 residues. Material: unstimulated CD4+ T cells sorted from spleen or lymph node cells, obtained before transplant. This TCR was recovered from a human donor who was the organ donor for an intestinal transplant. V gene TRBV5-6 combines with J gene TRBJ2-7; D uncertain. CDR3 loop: CASSFTISSYEQYF. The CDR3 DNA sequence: TGTGCCAGCAGCTTCACAATAAGCTCCTACGAGCAGTACTTC.